This T cell receptor beta chain was sequenced in a study of cytomegalovirus exposure and HLA in healthy donors listed by TCRdb under 2017. Regarding the study in general: In an earlier analysis of roughly 590 of the donors, 250 to 300 Gb of sequence data and some 100 million unique TCR beta sequences from 150 million to 200 million T cells were reported. An early release covering more than 500 HLA-typed donors comprised about 300 gigabases of sequencing data and 65 million to 100 million unique TCR sequences. Among the roughly 410 genotyped donors, around 81% belonged to the genetic ancestry cluster associated with self-reported Caucasian donors. The aim of the study was to test whether cataloging public T cell receptors could identify signatures of past pathogen exposure. Using immunosequencing, the study profiled T cell repertoires from about 650 subjects and related those repertoires to cytomegalovirus serostatus. Besides the first cohort of roughly 640 subjects, a separate validation cohort made up of 120 different subjects was used. To predict cytomegalovirus infection status, the study brought together high-throughput TCR immunosequencing, statistical association of individual TCRs with disease status, and machine learning. A later analysis re-analyzed previously published TCR beta repertoires from roughly 600 donors and added high-resolution HLA genotyping to study TCR occurrence patterns. In the later analysis, no new phenotypic data were used to find candidate immune exposures; instead, reliance was placed on TCR beta sequences and their occurrence across donors. To decide whether each TCR beta V gene segment behaved as functional or pseudogenic, an earlier analysis of 587 of the donors relied on high-throughput TCR beta sequencing. Alongside the repertoire data, information on donor age, sex, ethnicity and CMV serostatus was compiled. A later genetic analysis used genome-wide SNP genotypes for about 65% of the 666 donors, treating that subset as a discovery cohort. Every discovery cohort repertoire had been produced on one sequencing platform. HLA typing covered class I and class II loci at four-digit resolution. Typing coverage differed by locus: A, B, C, DRB1 and DQB1 were typed in about 620-630 donors, DQA1 in about 550, DPA1 in 600 to 610, and DPB1 in roughly 450. Roughly 5 DR-DQ haplotypes were handled as single units for association and clustering, since linkage in the cohort was strong. Among about 360 genotyped donors of the cohort, an average of about 240,000 unique TCR beta nucleotide sequences were sequenced per donor, roughly 20% of them non-productive. The investigation overall reported the following: A further reported finding was that TCR beta sequences accurately predicted the HLA-A and HLA-B alleles for most subjects in the first cohort. Several of the top co-occurrence clusters appeared to be linked to parvovirus B19, influenza, CMV and Epstein-Barr virus, according to a later analysis. In this cohort, only TCR beta chains were sequenced, and detectable features were limited by the absence of alpha or paired-chain data. Assigning TCR associations to individual alleles was difficult when HLA alleles, especially DR and DQ, strongly co-occurred. At a false discovery rate of 0.05, a later analysis linked some 17,000 TCR beta sequences to specific HLA alleles. In a later analysis, TCR association rates were found to vary across HLA loci, with the most associated TCRs seen for DRB1 alleles and the fewest for HLA-C alleles. Most TCR sequences were seen in very few donors, while some public TCRs were found in many individuals. According to a later analysis, most CMV-associated TCR beta chains appeared to be HLA-restricted, and the HLA associations seemed to be driven largely by CMV exposure. Because some donors lacked HLA typing at each locus, the association tests relied only on the typed subset. A later genetic analysis reported fewer N-insertions in productive TCRs among donors in an Asian-associated ancestry cluster than the roughly 620-donor mean. Immune exposure information for the cohort was limited to CMV serostatus. An earlier analysis of around 540 of the donors showed that most TCR beta V segments appeared in productive rearrangements either about 90% or about 30% of the time, which broadly matched IMGT annotations. V-gene and J-gene trimming of TCR beta chains was associated with a missense DCLRE1C variant in a later genetic analysis, and the association was replicated in an independent cohort. The authors suggested that the approach could potentially be extended to other disease states and immunological phenotypes. The classifier was reported to diagnose cytomegalovirus status with high specificity and sensitivity in both the original and validation cohorts. A total of 150 or so TCR beta chains were listed by the study as associated with cytomegalovirus. Linkage disequilibrium might explain the correlated functional status among segregating V segments, but an unknown experimental factor could not be excluded. A cluster of highly shared sequence variants was judged likely to represent a technical artifact of the sequencing pipeline. A later analysis found that HLA-associated TCR beta chains were more clonally expanded and had lower generation probabilities than equally common non-associated chains. Sequencing depth was assumed to be roughly uniform across donors in the presence/absence analyses, though that assumption may not hold. In vitro tests confirmed that a few of the cytomegalovirus-associated TCR beta chains recognize cytomegalovirus antigens. Because counts were too low, some 16 rarely observed V segments, including chromosome 9 orphons, were excluded from the earlier analysis of 587 of the donors.

Preparation of the library involved the immunoSEQ multiplex PCR assay. The multiplex PCR relied on a mix of 60 forward primers for TCR Vbeta segments and 13 reverse primers for TCR Jbeta segments. The CDR3 region of rearranged TCR beta genes was amplified from genomic DNA with a multiplex PCR assay. The amplified TCR beta libraries were sequenced on the Illumina HiSeq System as 87-base-pair reads. As for how the authors treated the data: A later analysis tallied roughly 78 million unique TCR beta chains across the 666 repertoires, and roughly 11 million of those chains were shared by two or more donors. A nearest-neighbor algorithm error-corrected the raw reads and collapsed the reads into unique sequences, merging closely related sequences to remove PCR and sequencing errors. Alignment of CDR3 sequences to IMGT reference sequences was used to assign V, D and J gene segments. For a sequence to be retained, a match of at least six nucleotides was required to both a V gene segment and a J gene segment. A rearrangement counted as productive if the CDR3 had no stop codons and remained in frame with V and J, and every other rearrangement counted as non-productive. Following IMGT convention, CDR3 was defined as the stretch from the second conserved V-encoded cysteine up to the conserved J-encoded phenylalanine. Sequences without an unambiguous match to a single V gene segment were excluded from the earlier analysis of over 500 of the donors. In an earlier analysis of 587 of the donors, V segments were called functional above 56.7% productive rearrangements and were called segregating when the between-donor standard deviation exceeded 5%. A statistical classification framework was built to diagnose cytomegalovirus status from the catalog of TCR beta chain sequences. In a later analysis, TCR nucleotide sequences were compared against IMGT/GENE-DB human TR gene sequences so that V and J genes could be assigned. In a later analysis, CDR3 sequences and most-parsimonious VDJ recombination scenarios were assigned using the TCRdist pipeline. A later analysis defined each TCR beta chain by its CDR3 amino acid sequence plus V-gene family, and excluded reads lacking a unique V-gene family. A later analysis removed 500 to 650 highly shared, low-generation-probability nucleotide sequences to deal with suspected cross-contamination and a sequencing artifact. For each public chain, a later analysis derived a clonal expansion index from normalized ranks of inferred template counts within each repertoire. In a later analysis, generation probabilities were computed using a VDJ recombination model fitted to out-of-frame rearrangements, and the results were checked against IGoR. In a later analysis, hypergeometric tests were used to score TCR-TCR, TCR-HLA and TCR-CMV co-occurrence, with a repertoire-size bias correction applied to TCR pairs. False discovery rates were estimated in a later analysis by permuting HLA or CMV assignments 20 times. In a later analysis, co-occurring TCRs were grouped with DBSCAN, and TCRdist sequence similarity was added when clustering was performed within HLA-allele-positive subsets. Repertoires with fewer than 30,000 or more than 120,000 public chains were left out of co-occurrence clustering, as were five repertoires with anomalous nucleotide sharing. TCRdb obtained this table from immuneACCESS and retained in-frame rearrangements with V and J assigned. These tables miss some clones; where compared with another copy, unresolved V genes account for less than half of the shortfall, and the remainder is unexplained. The V and J calls and clone size come from that table; D and trimming were worked out from the DNA. This sample has 140,000 or so clones in its table, and about 82% of those were observed once. Of the sample, roughly 3.4% is held by the ten largest clones.

On this clone itself: The clone's antigen remains unknown. No quality values exist for individual bases; no much larger clone is one base distant.

The cohort was made up of several hundred healthy bone marrow donors. At the time of sampling, all cohort members were nominally healthy, though unrecorded immune exposures were likely present. The donor tested CMV seronegative, placing the donor among the 300 to 400 seronegative members of the cohort. A peripheral blood sample was provided by each donor, and peripheral blood mononuclear cells were used for TCR beta sequencing. Genomic DNA extraction from the blood cell samples was performed with the Qiagen DNeasy Blood Extraction Kit. Sequenced material: PBMCs. The receptor comes from a male donor in good health and CMV-seronegative.

CDR3 region: CASSPRGQPNTEAFF. The nucleotides read TGTGCCAGCTCCCCCAGGGGGCAGCCGAACACTGAAGCTTTCTTT. The sequence links TRBV18 to TRBJ1-1, with 8 bases in between that match TRBD1. V is cut back by 6 bases and J by 1 base, with 7 bases in the junction unmatched. As encoded in the germline V gene, CDR1 is KGHSH while CDR2 is LQKENI. Spanning cysteine to phenylalanine, the CDR3 consists of 15 amino acids. CDR3 DNA only is kept here, 45 bases in frame from base 1.